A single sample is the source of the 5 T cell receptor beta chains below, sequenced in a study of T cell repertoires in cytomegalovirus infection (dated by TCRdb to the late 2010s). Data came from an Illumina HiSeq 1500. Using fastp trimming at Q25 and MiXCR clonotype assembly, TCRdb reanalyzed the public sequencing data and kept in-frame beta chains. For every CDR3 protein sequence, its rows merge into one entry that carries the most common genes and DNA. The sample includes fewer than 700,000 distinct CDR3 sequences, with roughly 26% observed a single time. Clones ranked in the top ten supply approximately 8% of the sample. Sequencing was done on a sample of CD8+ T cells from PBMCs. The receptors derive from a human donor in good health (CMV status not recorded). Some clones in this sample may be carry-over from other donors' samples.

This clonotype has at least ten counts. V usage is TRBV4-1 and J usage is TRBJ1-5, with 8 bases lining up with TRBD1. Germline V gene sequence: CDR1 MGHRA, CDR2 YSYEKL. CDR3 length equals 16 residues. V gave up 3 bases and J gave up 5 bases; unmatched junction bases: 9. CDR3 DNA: TGCGCCAGCAGCCAGTCGACAGGGGACCTTTATCAGCCCCAGCATTTT. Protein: CASSQSTGDLYQPQHF.

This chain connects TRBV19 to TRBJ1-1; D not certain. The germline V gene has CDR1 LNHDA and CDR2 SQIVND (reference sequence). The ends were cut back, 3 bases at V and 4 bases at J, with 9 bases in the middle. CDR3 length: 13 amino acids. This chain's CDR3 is CASSMDWITEAFF. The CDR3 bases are TGTGCCAGTAGTATGGACTGGATCACTGAAGCTTTCTTT.

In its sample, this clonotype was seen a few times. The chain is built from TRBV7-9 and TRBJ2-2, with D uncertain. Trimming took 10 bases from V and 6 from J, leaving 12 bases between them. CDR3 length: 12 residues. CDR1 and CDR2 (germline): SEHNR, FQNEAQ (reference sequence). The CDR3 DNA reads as TGTGCCACCCCCCGGGCCGCCGGGGAGCTGTTTTTT. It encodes CATPRAAGELFF. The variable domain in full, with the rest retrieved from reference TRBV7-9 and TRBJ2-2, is DTGVSQNPRHKITKRGQNVTFRCDPISEHNRLYWYRQTLGQGPEFLTYFQNEAQLEKSRLLSDRFSAERPKGSFSTLEIQRTEQGDSAMYLCATPRAAGELFFGEGSRLTVL.

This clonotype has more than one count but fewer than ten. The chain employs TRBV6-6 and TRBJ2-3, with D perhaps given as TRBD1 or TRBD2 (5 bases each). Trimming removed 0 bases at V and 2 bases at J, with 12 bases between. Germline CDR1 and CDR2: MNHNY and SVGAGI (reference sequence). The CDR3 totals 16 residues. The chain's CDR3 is CASSYSWQGPTDTQYF. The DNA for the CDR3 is TGTGCCAGCAGTTACTCCTGGCAGGGACCCACAGATACGCAGTATTTT.

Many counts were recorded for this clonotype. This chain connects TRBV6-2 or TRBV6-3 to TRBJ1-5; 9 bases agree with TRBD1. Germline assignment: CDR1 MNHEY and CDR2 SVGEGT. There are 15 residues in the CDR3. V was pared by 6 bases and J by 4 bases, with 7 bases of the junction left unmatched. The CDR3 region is CASSETGGSNQPQHF. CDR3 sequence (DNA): TGTGCCAGCAGCGAAACAGGGGGCTCTAATCAGCCCCAGCATTTT.